This T cell receptor beta chain was identified in a study of T cells in Graves' hyperthyroidism and ophthalmopathy. The germline V and J ends were trimmed by 1 base and 4 bases, with 20 bases remaining between them. The CDR3 runs 18 residues. The germline gives CDR1 MGHRA, CDR2 YSYEKL. There were TCR beta CDR3 regions amplified from RNA transcripts. A set of HTBI primers served as the primers for a first-round RT-PCR of the TCR CDR3. Each CDR3 protein is one row after TCRdb ran MiXCR on the multiplex PCR reads. The sample shows approximately 590,000 distinct CDR3 sequences, 15% to 17% of them seen only once. Diagnostic assessment was based on clinical symptoms, serum thyroxine and TRAb, thyroid ultrasound and orbital computed tomography. This clonotype was seen only a few times. The target antigen is unknown. Study outcomes and limitations: By a 13 V-J model, ophthalmopathy was set apart from stable hyperthyroidism. Blood held most thyroid clonotypes expanded above 0.001 frequency.

The rearrangement links TRBV4-1 to TRBJ2-1, with D perhaps TRBD1 or TRBD2 (6 bases each). The sequence was collected from a woman aged 25 to 39 with Graves' hyperthyroidism. Sequencing was done on a sample of blood. The CDR3 DNA follows: TGCGCCAGCAGCCAAGTGCCCTTCGGCGGAGGGGGGTACAATGAGCAGTTCTTC. Its protein product is CASSQVPFGGGGYNEQFF.